Listed below are T cell receptor beta chains from one sample, sequenced in a study of blood T cell repertoires in COVID-19. Generated by immunoSEQ multiplex PCR, the TCRdb table keeps only in-frame clones and is missing some. The sample carries hundreds of thousands of clones, around 86% recorded once. The sample taken for sequencing was PBMCs or T cells enriched from blood (not recorded which). The receptors were sampled from a woman in her 40s with acute COVID-19. The conserved cysteine and the conserved F or W are not part of the CDR3 here.

v_call	j_call	cdr3_aa
TRBV27	TRBJ2-7	ASSYGYEQY
TRBV7-6	TRBJ1-6	ASSSVGQTNSPLH
TRBV29-1	TRBJ1-1	SVGGMNTEAF
TRBV5-1	TRBJ1-3	ASSSRGKDLVNTIY
TRBV19	TRBJ2-1	ASSNGGDTYEQF
TRBV6-1	TRBJ2-1	ASSEAGTGSYNEQF
TRBV2	TRBJ2-1	ASFAGDTGNEQF
TRBV4-1	TRBJ2-5	ASSATSETQY
TRBV18	TRBJ2-1	ASSGTAYNEQF
TRBV3-1/TRBV3-2	TRBJ2-7	ASSQGGGYEQY
TRBV3-1/TRBV3-2	TRBJ2-1	ASSSLGEAGGRNEQF
TRBV5-1	TRBJ2-7	ASSVTGGHEQY
TRBV2	TRBJ2-2	ASSKRGLAAVNTGELF
TRBV6-6	TRBJ1-2	ASTVPGGDHGYT
TRBV6-5	TRBJ2-7	ASSKGDSSYEQY
TRBV27	TRBJ2-2	ASGLLGQGGYGGELF
TRBV5-1	TRBJ2-7	ASSPSPGQTYEQY
TRBV2	TRBJ1-3	ASRLTVSGNTIY
TRBV11-2	TRBJ1-2	ASSPNGGRLYGYT
TRBV7-8	TRBJ1-5	ASSNLGTGLNQPQH
TRBV19	TRBJ1-3	ASRLGGSSGNTIY
TRBV28	TRBJ1-5	ASSSGGNQPQH
TRBV4-3	TRBJ2-7	ASSQDWGQAYEQY
TRBV7-2	TRBJ2-1	ASSLGSLAGLNEQF
TRBV27	TRBJ1-2	ASSARLVTTGGYT
TRBV5-1	TRBJ2-7	ASSSLAESSYEQY
TRBV27	TRBJ2-3	ASSHGTEAVTDTQY